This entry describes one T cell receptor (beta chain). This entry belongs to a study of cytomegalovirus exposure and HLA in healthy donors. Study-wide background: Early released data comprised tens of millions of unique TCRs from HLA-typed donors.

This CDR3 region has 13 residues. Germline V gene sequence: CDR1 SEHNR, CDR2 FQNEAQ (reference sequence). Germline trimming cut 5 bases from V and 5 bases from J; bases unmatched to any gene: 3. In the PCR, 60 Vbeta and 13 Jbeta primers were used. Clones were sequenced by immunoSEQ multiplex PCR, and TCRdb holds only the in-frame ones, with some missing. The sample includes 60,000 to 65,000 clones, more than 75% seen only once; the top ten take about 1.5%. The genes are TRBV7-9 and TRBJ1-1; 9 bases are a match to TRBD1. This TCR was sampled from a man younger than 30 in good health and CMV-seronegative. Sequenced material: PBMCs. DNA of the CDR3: TGTGCCAGCAGCGTCGGGACAGGGACTGAAGCTTTCTTT. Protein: CASSVGTGTEAFF.